This is a list of T cell receptor beta chains from one sample in a study of blood T cell repertoires in COVID-19. Produced via immunoSEQ multiplex PCR; TCRdb's table is partial and in-frame only. The top ten clones hold approximately 0.8% of a sample with about 240,000 clones, 88% of them seen once. Input material: peripheral blood. These receptors were taken from a young woman with acute or convalescent COVID-19. CDR3s include the opening cysteine and the closing phenylalanine or tryptophan. The D gene is left open where the match is weak. Not all rows give a size; the values are once, few, many and, for expanded clones, a class.

clone_size	j_call	d_call	v_call	cdr3_nt	cdr3_aa
few	TRBJ2-1	TRBD2	TRBV4-3	TGCGCCAGCAGCCAGGAGGGACTAGCGACTTCCTACAATGAGCAGTTCTTC	CASSQEGLATSYNEQFF
once	TRBJ2-7	.	TRBV5-1	TGCGCCAGCAGCAGGGAACAGGGCTCCGAGCAGTACTTC	CASSREQGSEQYF
.	TRBJ1-5	.	TRBV19	TGTGCCAGTAGTATAGTAAGAGATCAGCCCCAGCATTTT	CASSIVRDQPQHF
.	TRBJ2-1	.	TRBV27	TGTGCCAGCAGTTTGTTCCCACCAGCCCCGGGAAATGAGCAGTTCTTC	CASSLFPPAPGNEQFF
.	TRBJ1-1	.	TRBV10-3	TGTGCCATCAGTGGAGGATCGAACACTGAAGCTTTCTTT	CAISGGSNTEAFF
.	TRBJ2-2	.	TRBV7-9	TGTGCCAGCAGCTGGACAGATAACACCGGGGAGCTGTTTTTT	CASSWTDNTGELFF
once	TRBJ2-7	TRBD2	TRBV7-8	TGTGCCAGCAGCTTAGGGGCTAGCGGGACTAGGTACGAGCAGTACTTC	CASSLGASGTRYEQYF
.	TRBJ2-6	TRBD1	TRBV6-2/TRBV6-3	TGTGCCAGCAGTCTAGGGGGCCCTGGGGCCAACGTCCTGACTTTC	CASSLGGPGANVLTF
.	TRBJ2-1	TRBD2	TRBV19	TGTGCCAGTCAATCCGGGACTAGGGGGTTCCAAGAGCAGTTCTTC	CASQSGTRGFQEQFF
few	TRBJ2-1	TRBD2	TRBV5-1	TGCGCCAGCAGCTTGGATTCGGGACTAGCGGGAGGGCCGGGGAATGAGCAGTTCTTC	CASSLDSGLAGGPGNEQFF
.	TRBJ1-4	TRBD1	TRBV7-9	TGTGCCAGCAGTAAATCGGGACAGTCGAATGAAAAACTGTTTTTT	CASSKSGQSNEKLFF
.	TRBJ2-1	.	TRBV12-3/TRBV12-4	TGTGCCAGCAGTTTCCGCAATGAGCAGTTCTTC	CASSFRNEQFF
.	TRBJ2-1	TRBD1	TRBV11-3	TGTGCCAGCAGCCCGCCTACAGGGGGACAATACAATGAGCAGTTCTTC	CASSPPTGGQYNEQFF
few	TRBJ2-7	.	TRBV7-2	TGTGCCAGCAAGACAGGCCCATCCTACGAGCAGTACTTC	CASKTGPSYEQYF
.	TRBJ2-1	.	TRBV27	TGTGCCAGCAGGATTTCGCATACAGGGAGCAATGAGCAGTTCTTC	CASRISHTGSNEQFF
few	TRBJ2-2	.	TRBV7-7	TGTGCTAGCAGCTTAGGACAGTTGAACACCGGGGAGCTGTTTTTT	CASSLGQLNTGELFF
.	TRBJ2-3	TRBD1	TRBV7-9	TGTGCCAGCAGCAGCGCGGGACAGGTGGCAGATACGCAGTATTTT	CASSSAGQVADTQYF
.	TRBJ2-3	TRBD1	TRBV7-9	TGTGCCAGCAGCTTGGCCGGGTTGGGGACAGTGACAGATACGCAGTATTTT	CASSLAGLGTVTDTQYF
.	TRBJ2-5	TRBD2	TRBV7-9	TGTGCCAGCAGCTTAGTAGCCGGACTAGCGGGAGCAGAGACCCAGTACTTC	CASSLVAGLAGAETQYF
few	TRBJ2-7	TRBD1	TRBV2	TGTGCCAGCAGGGACGGGACAGGGCCCTACGAGCAGTACTTC	CASRDGTGPYEQYF
.	TRBJ1-1	.	TRBV27	TGTGCCAGCAGTTTATACGGGGTGAACACTGAAGCTTTCTTT	CASSLYGVNTEAFF
.	TRBJ2-7	TRBD1	TRBV29-1	TGCAGCGTTGGGGACAGGACGCCTTCCTACGAGCAGTACTTC	CSVGDRTPSYEQYF
.	TRBJ2-7	TRBD2	TRBV9	TGTGCCAGCAGCGGGCGCCCTAGCGGTGCCACCTACGAGCAGTACTTC	CASSGRPSGATYEQYF
once	TRBJ1-5	TRBD1	TRBV4-1	TGCGCCAGCAGCCCTTCAGACAGGGCAAATCAGCCCCAGCATTTT	CASSPSDRANQPQHF
.	TRBJ1-2	.	TRBV27	TGTGCCAGCAGTTATTCACAATGGGGCGGAGGCTACACCTTC	CASSYSQWGGGYTF
.	TRBJ1-5	TRBD1	TRBV27	TGTGCCAGCAGTTCCCCGACAGGGGGCGGCAATCAGCCCCAGCATTTT	CASSSPTGGGNQPQHF
.	TRBJ2-4	.	TRBV19	TGTGCCAGTAGTCCCGGCCGGCCCAGAGGGGCCAAAAACATTCAGTACTTC	CASSPGRPRGAKNIQYF